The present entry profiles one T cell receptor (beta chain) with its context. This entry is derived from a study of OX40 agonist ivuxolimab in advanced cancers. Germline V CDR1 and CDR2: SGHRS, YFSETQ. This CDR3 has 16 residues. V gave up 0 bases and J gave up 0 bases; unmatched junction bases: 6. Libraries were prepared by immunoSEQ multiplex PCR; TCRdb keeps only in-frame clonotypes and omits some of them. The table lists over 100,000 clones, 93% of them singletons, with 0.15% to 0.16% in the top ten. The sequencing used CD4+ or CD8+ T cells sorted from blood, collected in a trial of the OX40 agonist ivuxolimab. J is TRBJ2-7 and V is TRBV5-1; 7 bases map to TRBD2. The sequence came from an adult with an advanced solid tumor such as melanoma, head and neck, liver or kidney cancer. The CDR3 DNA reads TGCGCCAGCAGCTTGGAGATCGGGGGGAGCTCCTACGAGCAGTACTTC. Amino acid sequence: CASSLEIGGSSYEQYF.